This TCR beta chain comes out of a study of T cells in Graves' hyperthyroidism and ophthalmopathy. V was cut by 2 bases and J by 2 bases, with 13 bases left in between. Germline loops: CDR1 SGHDN, CDR2 FVKESK. The CDR3 is 15 residues long. Stable Graves' hyperthyroidism denoted no ophthalmopathy progression over 18 months. Hyperthyroidism in the patients, aged 18 to 65, was newly diagnosed and under 2 months in duration. RNA transcripts served as the template for amplifying TCR beta CDR3 regions. First-round RT-PCR targeting the TCR CDR3 was performed with the HTBI primer set. TCRdb fed the multiplex PCR reads into MiXCR, producing one record per CDR3 protein. The sample has a few hundred thousand distinct CDR3 sequences; more than 45% are singletons.

The clonotype originates from a woman under 30 with Graves' hyperthyroidism. The chain employs TRBV14 and TRBJ2-7; D may be TRBD1 or TRBD2 (6 bases each). The sequenced material came from peripheral blood or thyroid tissue (not recorded which). CDR3 DNA: TGTGCCAGCAGCCAATCGGGGGCGTTCACCTACGAGCAGTACTTC. This encodes CASSQSGAFTYEQYF. The full variable domain, completed using reference TRBV14 and TRBJ2-7, is EAGVTQFPSHSVIEKGQTVTLRCDPISGHDNLYWYRRVMGKEIKFLLHFVKESKQDESGMPNNRFLAERTGGTYSTLKVQPAELEDSGVYFCASSQSGAFTYEQYFGPGTRLTVT.